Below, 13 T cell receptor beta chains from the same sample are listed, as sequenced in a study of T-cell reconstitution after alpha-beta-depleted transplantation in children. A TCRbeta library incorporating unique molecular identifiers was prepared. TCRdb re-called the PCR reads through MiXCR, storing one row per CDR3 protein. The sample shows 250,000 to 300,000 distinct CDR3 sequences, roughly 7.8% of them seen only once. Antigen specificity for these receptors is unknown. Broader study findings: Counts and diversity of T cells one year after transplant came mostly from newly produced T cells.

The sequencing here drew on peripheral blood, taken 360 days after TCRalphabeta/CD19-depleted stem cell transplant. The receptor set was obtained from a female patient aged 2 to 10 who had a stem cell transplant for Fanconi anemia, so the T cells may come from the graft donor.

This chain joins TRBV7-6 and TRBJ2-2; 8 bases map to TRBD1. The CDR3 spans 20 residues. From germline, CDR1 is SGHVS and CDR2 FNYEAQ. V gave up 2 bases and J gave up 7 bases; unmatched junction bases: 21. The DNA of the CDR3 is TGTGCCAGCAGCTTATATCCACGGGTTAGACAGGGGATGATAGTCGGGGAGCTGTTTTTT. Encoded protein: CASSLYPRVRQGMIVGELFF.

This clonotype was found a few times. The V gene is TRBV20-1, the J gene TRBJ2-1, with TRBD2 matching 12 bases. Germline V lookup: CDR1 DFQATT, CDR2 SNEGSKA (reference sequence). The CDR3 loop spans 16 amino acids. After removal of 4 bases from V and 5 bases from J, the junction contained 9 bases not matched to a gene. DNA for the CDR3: TGCAGTGCTACCCACCGACTAGCGGGGGCAAACAATGAGCAGTTCTTC. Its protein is CSATHRLAGANNEQFF.

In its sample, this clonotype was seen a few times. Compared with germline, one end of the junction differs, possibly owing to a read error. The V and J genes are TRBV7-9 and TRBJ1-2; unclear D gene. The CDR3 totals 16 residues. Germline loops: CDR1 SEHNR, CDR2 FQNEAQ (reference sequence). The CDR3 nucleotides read TGTGCCAGCAGCTCAGATGGACCCGAGATGAACTACGGCTACACCTTC. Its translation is CASSSDGPEMNYGYTF.

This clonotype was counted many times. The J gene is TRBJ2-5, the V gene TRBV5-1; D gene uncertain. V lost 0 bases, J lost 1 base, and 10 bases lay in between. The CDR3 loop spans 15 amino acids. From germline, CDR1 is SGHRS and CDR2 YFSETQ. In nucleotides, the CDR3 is TGCGCCAGCAGCTTGGGCGGTAAGATCCAAGAGACCCAGTACTTC. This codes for CASSLGGKIQETQYF.

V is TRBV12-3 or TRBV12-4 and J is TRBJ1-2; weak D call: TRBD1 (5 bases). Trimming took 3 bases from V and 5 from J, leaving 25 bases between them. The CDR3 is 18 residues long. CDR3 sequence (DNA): TGTGCCAGCAGTTTCTACCCTACAGGCAGATTAGGCCCGTATGGCTACACCTTC. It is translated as CASSFYPTGRLGPYGYTF.

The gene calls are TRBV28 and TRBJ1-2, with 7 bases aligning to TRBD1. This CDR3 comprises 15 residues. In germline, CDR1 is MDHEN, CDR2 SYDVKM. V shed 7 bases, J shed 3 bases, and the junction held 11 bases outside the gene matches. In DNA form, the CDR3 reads TGTGCCAGCATAGGGGGCCCATATTTTTACTATGGCTACACCTTC. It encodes CASIGGPYFYYGYTF.

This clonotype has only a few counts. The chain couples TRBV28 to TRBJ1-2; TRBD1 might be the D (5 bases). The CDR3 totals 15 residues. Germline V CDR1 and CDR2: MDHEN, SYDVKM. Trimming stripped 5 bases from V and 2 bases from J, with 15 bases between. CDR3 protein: CASSTGHRGNYGYTF. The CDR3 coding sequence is TGTGCCAGCAGTACAGGACATAGAGGGAACTATGGCTACACCTTC.

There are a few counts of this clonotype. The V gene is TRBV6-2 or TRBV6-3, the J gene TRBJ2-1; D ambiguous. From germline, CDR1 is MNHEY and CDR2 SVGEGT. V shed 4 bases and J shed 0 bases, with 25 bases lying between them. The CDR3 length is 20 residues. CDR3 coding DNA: TGTGCCAGCAGTTTCCTTTTACCCTCTCCTCGTCAGAGCTCCTACAATGAGCAGTTCTTC. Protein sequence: CASSFLLPSPRQSSYNEQFF.

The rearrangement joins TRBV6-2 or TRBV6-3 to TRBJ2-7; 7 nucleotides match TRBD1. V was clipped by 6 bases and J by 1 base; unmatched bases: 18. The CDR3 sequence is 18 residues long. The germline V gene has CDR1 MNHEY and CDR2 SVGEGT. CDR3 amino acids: CASSPRMGQQNTSYEQYF. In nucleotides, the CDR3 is TGTGCCAGCAGCCCTAGAATGGGACAGCAGAATACTTCCTACGAGCAGTACTTC.

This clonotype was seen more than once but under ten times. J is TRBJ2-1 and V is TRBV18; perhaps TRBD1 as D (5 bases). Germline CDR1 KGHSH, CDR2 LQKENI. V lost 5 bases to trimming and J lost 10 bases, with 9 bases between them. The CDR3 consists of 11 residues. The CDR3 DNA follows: TGTGCCAGCTCATCCGGACAAGAGCAGTTCTTC. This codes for CASSSGQEQFF.

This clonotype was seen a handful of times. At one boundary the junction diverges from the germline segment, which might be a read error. DNA of the CDR3: TGTGCCTGCAGAACTCGGACTAGCGGGGTCTACAATGAGCAGTTCTTC. Protein sequence: CACRTRTSGVYNEQFF. J is TRBJ2-1 and V is TRBV28; 12 bases align to TRBD2. The CDR3 loop spans 16 amino acids. Looked up from germline, CDR1 is MDHEN and CDR2 is SYDVKM. The full variable domain, its missing parts supplied by reference TRBV28 and TRBJ2-1, is DVKVTQSSRYLVKRTGEKVFLECVQDMDHENMFWYRQDPGLGLRLIYFSYDVKMKEKGDIPEGYSVSREKKERFSLILESASTNQTSMYLCACRTRTSGVYNEQFFGPGTRLTVL.

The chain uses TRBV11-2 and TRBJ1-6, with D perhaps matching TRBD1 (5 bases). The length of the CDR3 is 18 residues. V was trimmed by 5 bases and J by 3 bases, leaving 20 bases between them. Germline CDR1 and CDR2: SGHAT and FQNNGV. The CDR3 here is CASSRDLGGPVYNSPLHF. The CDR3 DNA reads TGTGCCAGCAGCAGGGACTTAGGAGGGCCAGTCTATAATTCACCCCTCCACTTT. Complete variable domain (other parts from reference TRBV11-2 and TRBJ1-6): EAGVAQSPRYKIIEKRQSVAFWCNPISGHATLYWYQQILGQGPKLLIQFQNNGVVDDSQLPKDRFSAERLKGVDSTLKIQPAKLEDSAVYLCASSRDLGGPVYNSPLHFGNGTRLTVT.

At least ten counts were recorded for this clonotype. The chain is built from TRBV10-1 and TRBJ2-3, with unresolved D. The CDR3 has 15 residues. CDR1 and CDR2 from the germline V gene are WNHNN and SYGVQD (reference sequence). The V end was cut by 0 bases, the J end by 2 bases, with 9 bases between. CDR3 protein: CASSESTAYTDTQYF. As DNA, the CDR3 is TGCGCCAGCAGTGAGTCGACTGCTTACACAGATACGCAGTATTTT.